This T cell receptor (beta chain) emerged from a study of blood T cell repertoires in COVID-19. Study as a whole: Material from acute and convalescent COVID-19 was sourced from the United States, Italy and Spain.

Sequencing used immunoSEQ multiplex PCR; TCRdb keeps in-frame clones, though not all of them. The sample lists 60,000 to 75,000 clones, around 84% occurring once. This TCR was recovered from a woman older than 75 with acute or convalescent COVID-19. The sequencing sample was made of peripheral blood.

This chain's CDR3 is CASSLAQTGTTYEQYF. The CDR3 DNA reads TGTGCCAGCAGCTTGGCCCAGACAGGAACAACCTACGAGCAGTACTTC. The chain carries TRBV5-8 and TRBJ2-7, with a tentative D call TRBD1 (6 bases). The V gene's germline CDR1 is SGHTS and CDR2 YDEGEE. V gave up 0 bases and J gave up 2 bases, with 15 bases separating them. The CDR3 consists of 16 residues.